This T cell receptor (beta chain) was identified during a study of T cells expressing NK-cell markers. Across the whole study: The sequencing cohort of eight donors included seven HCMV-seropositive individuals and one seronegative individual.

With regard to this clonotype: Its target is not known.

TCRdb reprocessed the 5' RACE reads and keeps a single row for each CDR3 protein, giving no DNA. This listing includes 250,000 or so distinct CDR3 sequences. Germline V gene lookup returns CDR1 MGHDK and CDR2 SYGVNS. The CDR3 covers 15 residues. General study findings and limits: Five to seven of the donors carried dominant NKG2C+ clonotypes that took up about 1.0-7.0% of their CD8+ T cells. Whether expanded NKG2C+ T cell clones were HCMV specific stayed uncertain.

This TCR derives from a woman aged 18 to 75 in good health. Sequencing was done on a sample of blood T cells: a sorted CD56 or NKG2C T cell subset, CD4+ or CD8+ T cells, or bulk PBMC T cells (not recorded which). The genes are TRBV25-1 and TRBJ1-1; lacking DNA, the TRBD1 call made by TCRdb goes unchecked. CDR3 loop: CASSEFGAGNTEAFF. Based on the CDR3 plus reference TRBV25-1 and TRBJ1-1, the full variable domain is EADIYQTPRYLVIGTGKKITLECSQTMGHDKMYWYQQDPGMELHLIHYSYGVNSTEKGDLSSESTVSRIRTEHFPLTLESARPSHTSQYLCASSEFGAGNTEAFFGQGTRLTVV.